This TCR beta chain was documented in a study of cytomegalovirus exposure and HLA in healthy donors. The CDR3 has 14 residues. CDR1 and CDR2 (germline): MDHEN, SYDVKM. J was trimmed by 3 bases and V by 7 bases; bases with no gene match: 7. The method was immunoSEQ multiplex PCR; TCRdb's version includes in-frame clones alone and lacks a portion of them. The sample carries roughly 60,000 clones, almost 97% recorded once. This chain connects TRBV28 to TRBJ2-3; 7 nucleotides match TRBD2. The sequencing input was PBMCs. This clonotype originated in a woman in her late teens or twenties in good health and CMV-seronegative. This chain's CDR3 is CASTPGGGTDTQYF. DNA for the CDR3: TGTGCCAGCACCCCTGGGGGGGGTACAGATACGCAGTATTTT. The variable domain in full, with the rest retrieved from reference TRBV28 and TRBJ2-3, is DVKVTQSSRYLVKRTGEKVFLECVQDMDHENMFWYRQDPGLGLRLIYFSYDVKMKEKGDIPEGYSVSREKKERFSLILESASTNQTSMYLCASTPGGGTDTQYFGPGTRLTVL.